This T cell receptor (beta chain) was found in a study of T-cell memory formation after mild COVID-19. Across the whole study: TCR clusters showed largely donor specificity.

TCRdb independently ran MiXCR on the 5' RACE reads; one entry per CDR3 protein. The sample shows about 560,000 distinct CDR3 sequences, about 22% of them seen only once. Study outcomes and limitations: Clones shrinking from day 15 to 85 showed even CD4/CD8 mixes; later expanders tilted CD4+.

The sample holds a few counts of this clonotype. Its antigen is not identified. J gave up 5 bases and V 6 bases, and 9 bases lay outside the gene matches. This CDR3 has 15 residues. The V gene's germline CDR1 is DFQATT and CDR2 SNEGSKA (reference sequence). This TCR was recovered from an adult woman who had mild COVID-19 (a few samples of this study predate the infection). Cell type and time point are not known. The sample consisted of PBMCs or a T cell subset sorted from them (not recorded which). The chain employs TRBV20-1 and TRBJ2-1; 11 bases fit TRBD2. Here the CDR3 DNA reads TGCAGTGCCCCCTCCGGGACTAGCGGCGACAATGAGCAGTTCTTC. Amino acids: CSAPSGTSGDNEQFF.